This T cell receptor (beta chain) emerged from a study of shared clonotypes between healthy human individuals. Study at large: Donors consisted of two women and a few men between 18 and 49. General observations from the study: Sequencing depth was expected to influence donor clonotype sharing. Only blood was sampled, and tissue TCR repertoires likely differ from blood ones. The four-donor shared clonotypes exceeded non-shared clonotypes in generation probability, with non-shared ones scoring lower.

In regard to this clone: As yet, its antigen is unknown.

Deletions cut 7 bases from V and 4 bases from J, with 10 bases between. The CDR3 sequence is 13 residues long. Looked up from germline, CDR1 is MNHEY and CDR2 is SVGAGI. Using immunoSEQ multiplex PCR, the repertoire was profiled, and TCRdb retains in-frame clones only, with some absent. The top ten clones hold around a tenth of a sample with a few hundred thousand clones, roughly 70% of them seen once. Sequencing was done on a sample of memory CD4+ T cells sorted from blood. Subset defined: CD45RA-negative fraction. The rearrangement joins TRBV6-5 to TRBJ2-2; D is unclear. This sequence was found in a man aged 25-45 years in good health. Here the CDR3 reads CASTGWSTGELFF. In DNA form, the CDR3 reads TGTGCCAGCACCGGGTGGTCCACCGGGGAGCTGTTTTTT.